This entry lists 30 T cell receptor beta chains sequenced from one sample in a study of cytomegalovirus exposure and HLA in healthy donors. PCR primers comprised 60 Vbeta and 13 Jbeta primers. The table came from immunoSEQ multiplex PCR; TCRdb's copy has only in-frame clones and leaves some out. The repertoire holds around 130,000 clones, with approximately 68% as singletons. Sequences were obtained from PBMCs. The origin of the receptors is a young man in good health and CMV-seropositive.

This clone has a single count. V gene TRBV13 combines with J gene TRBJ2-5; 7 bases are a match to TRBD1. There are 13 residues in the CDR3. From germline, CDR1 is PRHDT and CDR2 FYEKMQ (reference sequence). V lost 1 base and J lost 7; bases outside the gene matches: 3. The CDR3 spells CASSLVAGGTQYF. Written as DNA, the CDR3 is TGTGCCAGCAGCTTAGTCGCAGGGGGGACCCAGTACTTC.

This clone was counted between two and nine times. The chain recombines TRBV10-3 with TRBJ2-1; 10 bases fit TRBD2. Germline V lookup: CDR1 ENHRY, CDR2 SYGVKD. Losses at the gene ends were 5 bases for V and 4 bases for J; bases not matched to a gene: 5. There are 15 residues in the CDR3. CDR3 sequence (DNA): TGTGCCATCAGTACCCTAGCGGGAGCTTACAATGAGCAGTTCTTC. Its protein product is CAISTLAGAYNEQFF.

The chain joins TRBV4-3 to TRBJ2-2, with D tentatively TRBD2 (6 bases). The CDR3 has 14 amino acids. Trimming stripped 4 bases from V and 3 bases from J, with 9 bases between. Per the germline V gene, CDR1 is LGHNA and CDR2 is YSLEER. The CDR3 loop is CASSRGDYTGELFF. The CDR3 nucleotides are TGCGCCAGCAGCCGGGGGGATTACACCGGGGAGCTGTTTTTT.

The chain is built from TRBV7-9 and TRBJ2-5, with D possibly being TRBD2 (7 bases). CDR1 is SEHNR and CDR2 is FQNEAQ in the germline V gene (reference sequence). There are 14 residues in the CDR3. The V end was cut by 7 bases, the J end by 4 bases, with 16 bases between. The CDR3 here is CASTWRGGGETQYF. CDR3 bases: TGTGCCAGCACCTGGCGGGGAGGGGGAGAGACCCAGTACTTC.

This chain connects TRBV2 to TRBJ2-6, with D possibly being TRBD1 (5 bases). Germline CDR1 is SNHLY and CDR2 is FYNNEI. The CDR3 sequence is 15 residues long. V dropped 5 bases and J dropped 4 bases, with 12 bases sitting between them. The CDR3 DNA is TGTGCCAGCAGTTACGACAGCTCCGGGGCCAACGTCCTGACTTTC. Encoded protein: CASSYDSSGANVLTF.

V and J are TRBV6-1 and TRBJ1-1; 10 nucleotides line up with TRBD1. V trimming: 3 bases; J trimming: 5 bases; junction bases outside the gene matches: 6. CDR3 length equals 15 residues. Germline V gives CDR1 MNHNS, CDR2 SASEGT. CDR3 DNA sequence: TGTGCCAGCAGTGACGAAGGACAGGGGGGAACTGAAGCTTTCTTT. Residues: CASSDEGQGGTEAFF.

The V call is TRBV6-1, the J call TRBJ2-1; no firm D call. The CDR3 has 13 residues. Trimming took off 6 bases at V and 8 bases at J, with 14 bases between the two ends. Per the germline V gene, CDR1 is MNHNS and CDR2 is SASEGT. CDR3 protein: CASRGQYSHEQFF. CDR3 DNA: TGTGCCAGCAGGGGTCAGTATAGCCATGAGCAGTTCTTC.

Only one count was recorded for this clone. The chain combines TRBV5-4 with TRBJ2-1; 12 bases align to TRBD2. The CDR3 has 18 amino acids. The ends lost 5 bases at V and 5 bases at J; junction bases unmatched: 14. Germline V lookup: CDR1 SGHNT, CDR2 YYREEE (reference sequence). CDR3: CASSLRVLGLAGHNEQFF. The CDR3 region has the DNA TGTGCCAGCAGTTTGCGTGTGTTGGGACTAGCGGGTCACAATGAGCAGTTCTTC.

V gene TRBV18 combines with J gene TRBJ2-5; 11 bases fit TRBD2. From germline, CDR1 is KGHSH and CDR2 LQKENI. This CDR3 comprises 17 residues. The J segment lost 4 bases and the V segment lost 1 base, leaving 8 bases of the junction unmatched. CDR3 sequence: CASSPQPGLAVRETQYF. The CDR3 DNA sequence: TGTGCCAGCTCACCACAACCGGGACTAGCGGTTCGAGAGACCCAGTACTTC. Drawing the rest from reference TRBV18 and TRBJ2-5, the complete variable domain is NAGVMQNPRHLVRRRGQEARLRCSPMKGHSHVYWYRQLPEEGLKFMVYLQKENIIDESGMPKERFSAEFPKEGPSILRIQQVVRGDSAAYFCASSPQPGLAVRETQYFGPGTRLLVL.

The chain's CDR3 is CASSLYRRNTEAFF. The DNA of the CDR3 is TGTGCCAGCAGCTTATACAGGAGGAACACTGAAGCTTTCTTT. The V and J genes are TRBV5-6 and TRBJ1-1; weak D call: TRBD1 (5 bases). Germline-derived CDR1 and CDR2 are SGHDT and YYEEEE. V was clipped by 2 bases and J by 1 base, with 9 bases between them. This CDR3 spans 14 amino acids. The variable domain in full, completed from reference TRBV5-6 and TRBJ1-1, reads DAGVTQSPTHLIKTRGQQVTLRCSPKSGHDTVSWYQQALGQGPQFIFQYYEEEERQRGNFPDRFSGHQFPNYSSELNVNALLLGDSALYLCASSLYRRNTEAFFGQGTRLTVV.

The J gene is TRBJ2-3, the V gene TRBV5-4, with D uncertain. CDR3 length: 13 residues. Per the germline V gene, CDR1 is SGHNT and CDR2 is YYREEE (reference sequence). V lost 6 bases to trimming and J lost 7 bases, with 15 bases between them. The CDR3 loop reads CASTLSPENTQYF. Here the CDR3 DNA reads TGTGCCAGCACTCTTAGTCCGGAGAATACGCAGTATTTT. The variable domain in full, completed from reference TRBV5-4 and TRBJ2-3, reads ETGVTQSPTHLIKTRGQQVTLRCSSQSGHNTVSWYQQALGQGPQFIFQYYREEENGRGNFPPRFSGLQFPNYSSELNVNALELDDSALYLCASTLSPENTQYFGPGTRLTVL.

This clone was seen a single time. V is TRBV18 and J is TRBJ2-7; D is possibly TRBD1 (6 bases). Germline CDR1 KGHSH, CDR2 LQKENI. V shed 0 bases and J shed 7 bases, with 13 bases lying between them. The CDR3 totals 14 residues. The CDR3 region is CASSPPVDRTEQYF. Written as DNA, the CDR3 is TGTGCCAGCTCACCACCTGTGGACAGAACGGAGCAGTACTTC.

The sample holds a few counts of this clone. This chain connects TRBV27 to TRBJ1-5, with 8 positions matching TRBD1. J was trimmed by 4 bases and V by 1 base; bases with no gene match: 9. This CDR3 comprises 17 residues. Per germline, CDR1 MNHEY and CDR2 SMNVEV (reference sequence). The CDR3 nucleotides read TGTGCCAGCAGTTTATTCGCTGGACAGGGTAAGAATCAGCCCCAGCATTTT. Translation: CASSLFAGQGKNQPQHF.

This chain uses TRBV4-1 with TRBJ2-1, with TRBD2 identical over 10 bases. From germline, CDR1 is MGHRA and CDR2 YSYEKL. The length of the CDR3 is 15 residues. J was trimmed by 5 bases and V by 5 bases; bases with no gene match: 6. The CDR3, as DNA: TGCGCCAGCAGCAAGCGGGAGGGTTACGACAATGAGCAGTTCTTC. Translation: CASSKREGYDNEQFF.

The J gene is TRBJ1-2, the V gene TRBV5-1; possible D gene TRBD1, 5 bases. The V end lost 0 bases, the J end lost 4 bases, and 13 bases lay between the germline ends. The germline V gene has CDR1 SGHRS and CDR2 YFSETQ. The CDR3 length is 15 residues. CDR3 residues: CASSLVTGSVYGYTF. The CDR3 nucleotides read TGCGCCAGCAGCTTGGTCACAGGATCCGTCTATGGCTACACCTTC.

The chain links TRBV5-1 to TRBJ2-1, with a possible D match to TRBD1 (7 bases). This CDR3 contains 16 residues. The V gene lost 3 bases and the J gene lost 4 bases, with 17 bases spanning the gap. Germline CDR1 is SGHRS and CDR2 is YFSETQ. CDR3: CASSSGGTPKYNEQFF. The CDR3 DNA reads TGCGCCAGCAGCTCAGGGGGGACACCCAAATACAATGAGCAGTTCTTC. The full variable domain, with the rest looked up from reference TRBV5-1 and TRBJ2-1, is KAGVTQTPRYLIKTRGQQVTLSCSPISGHRSVSWYQQTPGQGLQFLFEYFSETQRNKGNFPGRFSGRQFSNSRSEMNVSTLELGDSALYLCASSSGGTPKYNEQFFGPGTRLTVL.

V usage is TRBV5-1 and J usage is TRBJ2-3; 7 nucleotides agree with TRBD1. Losses at the gene ends were 7 bases for V and 1 base for J; bases not matched to a gene: 6. The CDR3 consists of 14 residues. CDR1 SGHRS and CDR2 YFSETQ come from the germline V gene. The CDR3 is CASGRTGRTDTQYF. In nucleotides, the CDR3 is TGCGCCAGCGGACGGACAGGTCGCACAGATACGCAGTATTTT.

The rearrangement uses TRBV27 and TRBJ2-5; no clear D. TRBJ2-7 matches the DNA end more closely, so the J call is doubtful. Per germline, CDR1 MNHEY and CDR2 SMNVEV (reference sequence). This CDR3 has 14 residues. In nucleotides, the CDR3 is TGTGCCAGCAGTTTATCGGTGTCAGGCTACGAGCAGTACTTC. Protein: CASSLSVSGYEQYF.

This clone has a single count. This chain joins TRBV2 and TRBJ1-2; 7 bases are shared with TRBD1. The CDR3 covers 12 residues. Looked up from germline, CDR1 is SNHLY and CDR2 is FYNNEI. V lost 7 bases and J lost 3; bases outside the gene matches: 2. As DNA, the CDR3 is TGTGCCAGCACGACAGGGTACTATGGCTACACCTTC. It yields the protein CASTTGYYGYTF.

The chain links TRBV18 to TRBJ2-5; 12 nucleotides line up with TRBD1. The CDR3 is 18 amino acids. After removal of 3 bases from V and 4 bases from J, the junction contained 12 bases not matched to a gene. Per germline, CDR1 KGHSH and CDR2 LQKENI. CDR3 protein: CASSPSSSGTGGRETQYF. The CDR3 coding sequence is TGTGCCAGCTCACCGTCATCGTCCGGGACAGGGGGCAGAGAGACCCAGTACTTC.

In its sample, this clone was seen a few times. The chain links TRBV29-1 to TRBJ2-1, with D possibly matching TRBD1 (5 bases). Trimming took 6 bases from V and 8 from J, leaving 14 bases between them. CDR3 length equals 12 residues. Germline CDR1 and CDR2: SQVTM and ANQGSEA. CDR3 residues: CSVEQVGDEQFF. CDR3 nucleotides: TGCAGCGTCGAACAGGTGGGTGATGAGCAGTTCTTC.

The genes are TRBV29-1 and TRBJ1-2, with TRBD1 identical over 8 bases. V shed 7 bases and J 4 bases; nucleotides not matched to a gene: 5. Germline V CDR1 and CDR2: SQVTM, ANQGSEA. This CDR3 spans 12 amino acids. CDR3 DNA: TGCAGCGCCGGACAGGGCGTCTATGGCTACACCTTC. Its translation is CSAGQGVYGYTF. The variable domain in full, with the rest retrieved from reference TRBV29-1 and TRBJ1-2, is SAVISQKPSRDICQRGTSLTIQCQVDSQVTMMFWYRQQPGQSLTLIATANQGSEATYESGFVIDKFPISRPNLTFSTLTVSNMSPEDSSIYLCSAGQGVYGYTFGSGTRLTVV.

The V call is TRBV5-6, the J call TRBJ2-3; possible D gene TRBD1, 5 bases. V was shortened by 0 bases and J by 6 bases, with 11 bases between the two germline ends. This CDR3 has 14 residues. CDR1 is SGHDT and CDR2 is YYEEEE in the germline V gene. The CDR3 reads CASSLEQGLDTQYF. CDR3 in DNA: TGTGCCAGCAGCTTGGAGCAGGGCTTGGATACGCAGTATTTT.

V gene TRBV25-1 combines with J gene TRBJ1-1, with TRBD1 matching 7 bases. Germline V gives CDR1 MGHDK, CDR2 SYGVNS. The CDR3 is 12 residues long. The V segment lost 3 bases and the J segment 10 bases; nucleotides outside the gene matches: 5. CDR3 residues: CASSDYYRGAFF. CDR3 nucleotides: TGTGCCAGCAGTGATTATTACAGGGGAGCTTTCTTT.

V usage is TRBV21-1 and J usage is TRBJ1-2; TRBD1 was called by the table and not checked on the DNA. TRBV21-1 corresponds to a pseudogene. The CDR3 totals 16 residues. Written as DNA, the CDR3 is TGTGCCAGCAGCAAAGGGTACAACAGGGGACGAGATGGCTACACCTTC. This translates into CASSKGYNRGRDGYTF.

The chain carries TRBV10-3 and TRBJ1-3; D not certain. Trimming shortened V by 2 bases and J by 2 bases, and 4 bases separated the two germline ends. From germline, CDR1 is ENHRY and CDR2 SYGVKD. There are 13 residues in the CDR3. CDR3 loop: CAISEAAGNTIYF. The CDR3 bases are TGTGCCATCAGTGAGGCAGCTGGAAACACCATATATTTT.

The V call is TRBV11-3, the J call TRBJ2-1; the D gene is possibly TRBD2 (5 bases). The CDR3 runs 16 residues. Trimming removed 0 bases from V and 3 bases from J, with 12 bases in between. Germline values: CDR1 SGHNT, CDR2 YENEEA. The DNA of the CDR3 is TGTGCCAGCAGCTTAGATGGGAGCAGGAGCTACAATGAGCAGTTCTTC. Amino acids: CASSLDGSRSYNEQFF.

This clone has a handful of counts. The V call is TRBV6-5, the J call TRBJ1-1, with D perhaps matching TRBD1 (5 bases). The germline gives CDR1 MNHEY, CDR2 SVGAGI. The CDR3 covers 14 residues. Trimming removed 6 bases at V and 3 bases at J, with 14 bases between. The CDR3 protein is CASSPHGGDTEAFF. The CDR3 DNA reads TGTGCCAGCAGCCCACATGGGGGGGACACTGAAGCTTTCTTT.

The chain combines TRBV19 with TRBJ1-2; 9 nucleotides line up with TRBD1. This CDR3 has 16 amino acids. Per germline, CDR1 LNHDA and CDR2 SQIVND (reference sequence). The V segment lost 8 bases and the J segment 1 base; nucleotides outside the gene matches: 11. The CDR3 DNA reads as TGTGCCAGTGGCTCCCAGGGACAGGGATATAACTATGGCTACACCTTC. As protein: CASGSQGQGYNYGYTF.

V usage is TRBV5-1 and J usage is TRBJ2-3; TRBD2 matches at 11 bases. Trimming cost V 4 bases and J 0 bases; bases outside gene matches: 4. Germline CDR1 reads SGHRS; CDR2 reads YFSETQ. The CDR3 runs 16 residues. Here the CDR3 reads CASSPWTSGSTDTQYF. The CDR3 DNA reads as TGCGCCAGCAGCCCTTGGACTAGCGGGAGCACAGATACGCAGTATTTT.